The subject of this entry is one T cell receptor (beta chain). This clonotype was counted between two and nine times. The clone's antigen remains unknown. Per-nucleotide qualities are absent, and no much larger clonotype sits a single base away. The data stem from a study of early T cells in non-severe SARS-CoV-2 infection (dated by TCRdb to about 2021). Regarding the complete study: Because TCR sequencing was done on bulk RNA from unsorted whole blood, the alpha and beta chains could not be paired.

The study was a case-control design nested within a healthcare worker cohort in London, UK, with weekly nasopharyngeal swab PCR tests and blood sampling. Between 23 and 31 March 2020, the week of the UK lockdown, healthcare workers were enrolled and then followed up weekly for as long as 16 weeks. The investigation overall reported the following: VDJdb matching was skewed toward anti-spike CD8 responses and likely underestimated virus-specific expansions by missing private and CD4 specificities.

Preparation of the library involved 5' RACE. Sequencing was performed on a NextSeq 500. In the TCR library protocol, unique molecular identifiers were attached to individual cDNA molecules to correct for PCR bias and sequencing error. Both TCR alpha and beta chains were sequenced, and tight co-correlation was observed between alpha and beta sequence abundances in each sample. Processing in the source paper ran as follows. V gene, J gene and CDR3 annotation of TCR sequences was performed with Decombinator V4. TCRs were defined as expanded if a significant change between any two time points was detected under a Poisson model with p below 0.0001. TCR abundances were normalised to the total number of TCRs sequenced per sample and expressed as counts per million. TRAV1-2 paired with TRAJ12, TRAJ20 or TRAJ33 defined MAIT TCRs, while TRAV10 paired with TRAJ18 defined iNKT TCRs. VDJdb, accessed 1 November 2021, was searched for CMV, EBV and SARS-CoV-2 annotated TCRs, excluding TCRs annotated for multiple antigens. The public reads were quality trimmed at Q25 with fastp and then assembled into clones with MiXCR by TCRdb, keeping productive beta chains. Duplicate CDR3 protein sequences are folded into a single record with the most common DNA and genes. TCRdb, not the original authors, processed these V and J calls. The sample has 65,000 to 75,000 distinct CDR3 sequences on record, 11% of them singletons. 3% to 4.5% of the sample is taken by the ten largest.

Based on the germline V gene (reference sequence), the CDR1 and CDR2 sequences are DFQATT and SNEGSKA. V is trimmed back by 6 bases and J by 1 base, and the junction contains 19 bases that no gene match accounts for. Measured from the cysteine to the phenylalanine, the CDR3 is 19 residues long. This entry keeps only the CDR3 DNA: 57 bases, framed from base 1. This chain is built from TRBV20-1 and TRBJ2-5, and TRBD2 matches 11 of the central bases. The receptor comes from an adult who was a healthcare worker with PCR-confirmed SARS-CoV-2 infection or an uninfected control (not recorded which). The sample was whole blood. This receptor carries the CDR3 CSAFTPAISTSGIQETQYF. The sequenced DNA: TGCAGTGCCTTCACCCCAGCGATCTCGACTAGCGGGATCCAAGAGACCCAGTACTTC.